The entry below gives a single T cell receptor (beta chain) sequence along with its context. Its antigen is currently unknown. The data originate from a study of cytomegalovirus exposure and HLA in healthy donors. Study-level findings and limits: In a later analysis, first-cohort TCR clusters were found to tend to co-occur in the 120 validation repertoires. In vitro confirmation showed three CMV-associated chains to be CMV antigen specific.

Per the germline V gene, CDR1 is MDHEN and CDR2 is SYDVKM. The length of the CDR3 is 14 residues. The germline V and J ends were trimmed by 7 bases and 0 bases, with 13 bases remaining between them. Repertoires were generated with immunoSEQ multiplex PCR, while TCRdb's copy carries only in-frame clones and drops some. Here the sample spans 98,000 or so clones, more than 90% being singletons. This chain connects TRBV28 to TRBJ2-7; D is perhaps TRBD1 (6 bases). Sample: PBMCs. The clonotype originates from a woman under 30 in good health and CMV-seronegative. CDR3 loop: CASIAGTHSYEQYF. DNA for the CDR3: TGTGCCAGCATCGCCGGGACACACTCCTACGAGCAGTACTTC.